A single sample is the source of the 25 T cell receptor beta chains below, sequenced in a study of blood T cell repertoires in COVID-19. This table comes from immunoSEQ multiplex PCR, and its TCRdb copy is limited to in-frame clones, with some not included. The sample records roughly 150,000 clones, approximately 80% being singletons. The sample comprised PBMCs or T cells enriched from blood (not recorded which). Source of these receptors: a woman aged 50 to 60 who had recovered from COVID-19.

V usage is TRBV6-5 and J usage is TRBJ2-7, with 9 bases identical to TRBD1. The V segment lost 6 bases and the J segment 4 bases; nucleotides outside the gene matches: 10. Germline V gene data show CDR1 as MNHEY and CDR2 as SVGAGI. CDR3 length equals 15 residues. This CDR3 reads CASSDVGTGKYEQYF. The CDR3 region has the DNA TGTGCCAGCAGCGACGTCGGGACAGGGAAATACGAGCAGTACTTC.

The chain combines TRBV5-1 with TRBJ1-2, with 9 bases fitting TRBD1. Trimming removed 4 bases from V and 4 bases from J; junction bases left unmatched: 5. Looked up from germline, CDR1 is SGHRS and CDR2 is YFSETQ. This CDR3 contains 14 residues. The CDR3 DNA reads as TGCGCCAGCAGCCGGACAGGGGAGGCCTATGGCTACACCTTC. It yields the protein CASSRTGEAYGYTF.

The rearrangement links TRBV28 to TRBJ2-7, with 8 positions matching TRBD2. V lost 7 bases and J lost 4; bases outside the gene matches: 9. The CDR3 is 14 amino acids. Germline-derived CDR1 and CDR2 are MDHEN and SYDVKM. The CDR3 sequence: CASTPGGASYEQYF. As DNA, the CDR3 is TGTGCCAGCACCCCGGGGGGGGCTTCTTACGAGCAGTACTTC.

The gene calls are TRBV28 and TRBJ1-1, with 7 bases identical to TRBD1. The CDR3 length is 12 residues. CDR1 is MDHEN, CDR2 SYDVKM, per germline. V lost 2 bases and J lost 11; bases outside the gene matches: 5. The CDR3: CASSLVQGWAFF. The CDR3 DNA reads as TGTGCCAGCAGTTTAGTACAGGGGTGGGCTTTCTTT. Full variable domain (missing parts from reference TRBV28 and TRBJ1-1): DVKVTQSSRYLVKRTGEKVFLECVQDMDHENMFWYRQDPGLGLRLIYFSYDVKMKEKGDIPEGYSVSREKKERFSLILESASTNQTSMYLCASSLVQGWAFFGQGTRLTVV.

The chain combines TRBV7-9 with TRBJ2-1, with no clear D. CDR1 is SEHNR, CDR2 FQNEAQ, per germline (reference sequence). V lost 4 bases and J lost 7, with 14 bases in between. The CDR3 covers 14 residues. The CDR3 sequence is CASSSKFYSNEQFF. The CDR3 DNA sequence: TGTGCCAGCAGCTCAAAATTTTACAGTAATGAGCAGTTCTTC.

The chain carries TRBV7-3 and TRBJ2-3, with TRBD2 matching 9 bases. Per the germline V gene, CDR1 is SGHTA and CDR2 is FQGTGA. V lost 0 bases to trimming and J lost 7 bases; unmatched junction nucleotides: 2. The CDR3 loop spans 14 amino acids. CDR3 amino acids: CASSLTSGSNTQYF. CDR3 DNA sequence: TGTGCCAGCAGCTTAACTAGCGGGAGTAATACGCAGTATTTT.

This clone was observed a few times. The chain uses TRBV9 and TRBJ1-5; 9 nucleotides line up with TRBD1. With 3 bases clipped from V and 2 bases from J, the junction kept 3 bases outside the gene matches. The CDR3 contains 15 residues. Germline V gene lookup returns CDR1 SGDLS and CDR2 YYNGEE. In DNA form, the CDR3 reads TGTGCCAGCAGCGCACAGGGGGCTGGCAATCAGCCCCAGCATTTT. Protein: CASSAQGAGNQPQHF.

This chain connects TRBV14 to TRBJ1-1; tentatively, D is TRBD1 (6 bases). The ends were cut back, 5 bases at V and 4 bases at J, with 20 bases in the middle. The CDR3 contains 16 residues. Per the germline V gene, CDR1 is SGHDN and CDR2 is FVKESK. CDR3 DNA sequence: TGTGCCAGCAGCAAGCGGGGGGGCTTTAGTTCCACTGAAGCTTTCTTT. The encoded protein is CASSKRGGFSSTEAFF.

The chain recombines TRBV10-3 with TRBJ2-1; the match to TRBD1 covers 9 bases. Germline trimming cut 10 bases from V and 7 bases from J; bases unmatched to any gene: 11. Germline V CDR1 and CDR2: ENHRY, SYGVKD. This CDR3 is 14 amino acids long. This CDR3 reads CATLVGTGMNEQFF. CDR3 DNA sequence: TGTGCCACTCTAGTCGGGACAGGGATGAATGAGCAGTTCTTC.

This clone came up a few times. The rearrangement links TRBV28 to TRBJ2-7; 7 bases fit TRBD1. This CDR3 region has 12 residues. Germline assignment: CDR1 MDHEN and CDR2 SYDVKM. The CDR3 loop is CASTGFPYEQYF. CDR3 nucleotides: TGTGCTTCGACAGGGTTCCCTTACGAGCAGTACTTC.

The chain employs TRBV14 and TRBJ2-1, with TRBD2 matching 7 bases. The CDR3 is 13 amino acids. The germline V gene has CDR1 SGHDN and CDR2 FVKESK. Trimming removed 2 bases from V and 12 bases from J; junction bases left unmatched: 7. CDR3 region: CASSQSRREGQFF. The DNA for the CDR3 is TGTGCCAGCAGCCAATCCCGCAGGGAGGGGCAGTTCTTC.

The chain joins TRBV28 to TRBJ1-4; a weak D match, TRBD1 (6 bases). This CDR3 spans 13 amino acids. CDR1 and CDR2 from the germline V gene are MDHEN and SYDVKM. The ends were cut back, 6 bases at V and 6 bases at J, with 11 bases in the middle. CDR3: CASRSTGYEKLFF. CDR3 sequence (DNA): TGTGCCAGCAGATCCACAGGGTATGAAAAACTGTTTTTT.

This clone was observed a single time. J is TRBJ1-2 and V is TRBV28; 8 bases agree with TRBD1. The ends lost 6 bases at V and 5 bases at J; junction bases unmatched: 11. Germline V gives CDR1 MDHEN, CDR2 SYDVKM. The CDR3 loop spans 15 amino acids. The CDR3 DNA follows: TGTGCCAGCAGACAAACAGGGGGAAGAGAGTATGGCTACACCTTC. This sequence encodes CASRQTGGREYGYTF.

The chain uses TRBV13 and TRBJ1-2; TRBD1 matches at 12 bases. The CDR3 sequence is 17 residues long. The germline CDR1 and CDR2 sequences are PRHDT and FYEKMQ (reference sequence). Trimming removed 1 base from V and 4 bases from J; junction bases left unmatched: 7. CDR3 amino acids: CASSLVWDRGRTYGYTF. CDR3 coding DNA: TGTGCCAGCAGCTTAGTGTGGGACAGGGGGCGCACCTATGGCTACACCTTC.

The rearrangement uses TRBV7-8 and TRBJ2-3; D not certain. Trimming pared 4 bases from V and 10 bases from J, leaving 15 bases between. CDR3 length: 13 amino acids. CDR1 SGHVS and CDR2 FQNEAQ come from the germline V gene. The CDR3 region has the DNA TGTGCCAGCAGCTCGCCTTCCATTCCGGCGCAGTATTTT. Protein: CASSSPSIPAQYF.

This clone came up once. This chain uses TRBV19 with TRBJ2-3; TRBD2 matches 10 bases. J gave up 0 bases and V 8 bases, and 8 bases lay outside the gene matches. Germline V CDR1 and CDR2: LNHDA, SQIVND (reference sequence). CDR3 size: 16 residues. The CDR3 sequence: CASSSGSTTSTDTQYF. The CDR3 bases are TGTGCCAGTTCTAGCGGGAGTACTACCAGCACAGATACGCAGTATTTT.

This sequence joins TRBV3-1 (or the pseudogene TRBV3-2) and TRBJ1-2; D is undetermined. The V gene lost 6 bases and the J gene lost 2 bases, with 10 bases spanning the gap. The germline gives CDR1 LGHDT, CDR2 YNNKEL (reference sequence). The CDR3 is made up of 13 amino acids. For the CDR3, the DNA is TGTGCCAGCAGTCCCGACGGGAACTATGGCTACACCTTC. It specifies CASSPDGNYGYTF.

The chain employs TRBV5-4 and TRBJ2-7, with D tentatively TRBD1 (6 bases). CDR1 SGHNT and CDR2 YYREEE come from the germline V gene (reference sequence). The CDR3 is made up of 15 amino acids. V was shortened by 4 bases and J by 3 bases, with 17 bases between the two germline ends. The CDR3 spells CASSRSLGQSYEQYF. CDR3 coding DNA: TGTGCCAGCAGCCGGAGCCTCGGACAGAGCTACGAGCAGTACTTC.

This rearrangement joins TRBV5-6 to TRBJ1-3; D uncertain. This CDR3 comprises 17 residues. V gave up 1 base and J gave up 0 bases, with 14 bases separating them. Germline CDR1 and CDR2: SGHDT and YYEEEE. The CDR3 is CASSLYRGPGSGNTIYF. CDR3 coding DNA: TGTGCCAGCAGCTTGTATCGCGGGCCGGGCTCTGGAAACACCATATATTTT.

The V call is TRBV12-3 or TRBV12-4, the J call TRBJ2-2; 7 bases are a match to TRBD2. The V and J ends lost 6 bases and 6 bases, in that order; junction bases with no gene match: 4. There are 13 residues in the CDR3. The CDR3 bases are TGTGCCAGCAGCAGACTAGCTTCCGGGGAGCTGTTTTTT. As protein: CASSRLASGELFF.

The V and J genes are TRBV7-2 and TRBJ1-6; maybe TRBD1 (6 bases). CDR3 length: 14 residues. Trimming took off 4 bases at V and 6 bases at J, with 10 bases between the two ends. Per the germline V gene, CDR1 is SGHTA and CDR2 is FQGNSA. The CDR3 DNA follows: TGTGCCAGCAGCTACAGGGCTGCTAATTCACCCCTCCACTTT. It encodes CASSYRAANSPLHF.

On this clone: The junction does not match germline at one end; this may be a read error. The CDR3, as DNA: TGTGCTAGCAGCCCAACACCCGGGACTAGCGTGATTAATGAGCAGTTCTTC. Protein sequence: CASSPTPGTSVINEQFF. The V call is TRBV7-7, the J call TRBJ2-1, with 10 positions matching TRBD2. This CDR3 contains 17 residues. The germline CDR1 and CDR2 sequences are SSHAT and FNYEAQ (reference sequence).

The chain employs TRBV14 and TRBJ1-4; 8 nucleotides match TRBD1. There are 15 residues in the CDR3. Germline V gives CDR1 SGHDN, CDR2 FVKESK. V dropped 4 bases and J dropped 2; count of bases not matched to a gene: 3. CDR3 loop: CASSRGQGTNEKLFF. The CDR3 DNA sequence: TGTGCCAGCAGCCGCGGACAGGGCACTAATGAAAAACTGTTTTTT.

The CDR3: CASSQATGVSQPQHF. The CDR3 DNA is TGCGCCAGCAGCCAAGCGACAGGGGTCAGCCAGCCCCAGCATTTT. The gene calls are TRBV4-3 and TRBJ1-5, with 8 positions matching TRBD1. The ends lost 1 base at V and 7 bases at J; junction bases unmatched: 6. Germline CDR1 reads LGHNA; CDR2 reads YSLEER. This CDR3 contains 15 residues.

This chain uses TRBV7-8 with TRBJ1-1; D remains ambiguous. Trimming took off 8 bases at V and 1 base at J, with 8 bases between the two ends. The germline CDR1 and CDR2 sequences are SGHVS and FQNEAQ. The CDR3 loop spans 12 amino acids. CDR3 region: CASGVRNTEAFF. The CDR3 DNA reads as TGTGCCAGCGGTGTTAGGAACACTGAAGCTTTCTTT.